The 9 T cell receptor beta chains in this list originate from one sample, sequenced in a study of CD8 T cells in Susac syndrome. Random hexamers served to reverse transcribe roughly 0.45 to 1 ug RNA. TCRdb processed the immunoSEQ multiplex PCR reads anew with MiXCR; each CDR3 protein has one entry. Seen here are around 170,000 distinct CDR3 sequences, roughly 94% observed once, and the top ten hold around 0.15%. Sequences were obtained from CD8+ T cells from PBMCs. These receptors were obtained from a human donor with Susac syndrome.

The CDR3 region has the DNA TGTGCCACCAGCAGAGATCGGGCAGCGAGTCAGCCCCAGCATTTT. Residues: CATSRDRAASQPQHF. The rearrangement joins TRBV15 to TRBJ1-5; D gene uncertain. Germline V CDR1 and CDR2: LNHNV, YYDKDF (reference sequence). The CDR3 runs 15 residues. With 0 bases removed from V and 6 bases from J, the gap between germline ends came to 12 bases.

The chain joins TRBV4-1 to TRBJ2-7, with a tentative D call TRBD2 (5 bases). Germline loops: CDR1 MGHRA, CDR2 YSYEKL. The V end was cut by 2 bases, the J end by 1 base, with 6 bases between. CDR3 length equals 13 residues. The CDR3 protein is CASSQPGSYEQYF. DNA of the CDR3: TGCGCCAGCAGCCAACCGGGATCCTACGAGCAGTACTTC.

The rearrangement joins TRBV7-2 to TRBJ1-5; 11 bases fit TRBD1. V shed 5 bases and J 5 bases; nucleotides not matched to a gene: 11. Germline CDR1 reads SGHTA; CDR2 reads FQGNSA. The CDR3 sequence is 17 residues long. As DNA, the CDR3 is TGTGCCAGCAGCCCCGACGAAGGACAGGGGGCCTATCAGCCCCAGCATTTT. It encodes CASSPDEGQGAYQPQHF.

The CDR3 loop reads CASSVGLVPYEQYF. In nucleotides, the CDR3 is TGTGCCAGCAGTGTGGGGCTGGTTCCCTACGAGCAGTACTTC. The rearrangement links TRBV2 to TRBJ2-7; tentatively, D is TRBD1 (5 bases). CDR3 length: 14 residues. With 4 bases removed from V and 2 bases from J, the gap between germline ends came to 12 bases. Germline V lookup: CDR1 SNHLY, CDR2 FYNNEI.

This chain uses TRBV9 with TRBJ2-7, with D perhaps being TRBD1 or TRBD2 (6 bases each). Trimming removed 4 bases at V and 6 bases at J, with 14 bases between. This CDR3 comprises 13 residues. Germline assignment: CDR1 SGDLS and CDR2 YYNGEE. The CDR3 protein is CASSPRGPSEQYF. The DNA for the CDR3 is TGTGCCAGCAGCCCCCGGGGGCCCTCCGAGCAGTACTTC.

The chain is built from TRBV3-1 and TRBJ2-5, with 11 positions matching TRBD2. The CDR3 length is 15 residues. Germline CDR1 LGHDT, CDR2 YNNKEL (reference sequence). The junction had 3 bases not matched to a gene; V was cut back by 4 bases and J by 2 bases. CDR3 coding DNA: TGTGCCAGCAGCCCGACTAGCGGGATGCAAGAGACCCAGTACTTC. Amino acids: CASSPTSGMQETQYF.

V usage is TRBV20-1 and J usage is TRBJ2-3; 11 nucleotides agree with TRBD2. The trim removed 6 bases at V and 4 bases at J, leaving 12 bases unmatched. The CDR3 runs 16 residues. Germline CDR1 reads DFQATT; CDR2 reads SNEGSKA (reference sequence). The CDR3 here is CSARSALAGEADTQYF. Here the CDR3 DNA reads TGCAGTGCGAGGTCGGCACTAGCGGGAGAGGCAGATACGCAGTATTTT.

The chain couples TRBV27 to TRBJ1-2; D gene ambiguous. Germline values: CDR1 MNHEY, CDR2 SMNVEV (reference sequence). The length of the CDR3 is 15 residues. V lost 3 bases and J lost 6, with 17 bases in between. CDR3 sequence reads: CASSFYGQAFDGYTF. The CDR3 bases are TGTGCCAGCAGTTTTTATGGCCAGGCGTTCGATGGCTACACCTTC.

V gene TRBV27 combines with J gene TRBJ1-5; D not resolved. The CDR3 is made up of 14 amino acids. Trimming cost V 3 bases and J 5 bases, with 11 bases left between them. Looked up from germline, CDR1 is MNHEY and CDR2 is SMNVEV (reference sequence). In DNA, the CDR3 is TGTGCCAGCAGTTTCAGGCAGCTCCATCAGCCCCAGCATTTT. Translating gives CASSFRQLHQPQHF.